This TCR beta chain was identified during a study of Ad26.COV2.S vaccination and SARS-CoV-2 variants (dated by TCRdb to the early 2020s). About the study as a whole: Vaccine-arm donors were drawn from COV1001, a multicentre, randomized, double-blind, placebo-controlled phase I-IIa trial of Ad26.COV2.S in healthy adults. Ad26.COV2.S was given intramuscularly at 5x10^10 or 1x10^11 viral particles, as a single shot or as two shots 56 days apart. Investigators remained blinded to trial group allocation during experiments and outcome assessment. The TCR-sequenced set comprised around 30 samples: about 19 Ad26.COV2.S vaccine recipients, 5 placebo recipients and 8 SARS-CoV-2 convalescent individuals. Participants in the trial were split at random into five groups of five each, receiving low-dose or high-dose Ad26.COV2.S once or twice, or else placebo on both occasions. TCRbeta repertoire sequencing was used to assess the specificity and breadth of SARS-CoV-2-reactive T cell receptors after Ad26.COV2.S vaccination. The paper's findings and limits, for the study overall: Vaccine and placebo recipients had comparable non-spike TCR breadth, which fits with the vaccine containing only spike. After vaccination, spike-specific CD8+ and CD4+ T cell responses were reported to show substantial breadth. The authors noted that total T cell responses may have been underestimated by the TCR breadth and depth analyses. Higher spike-specific TCR breadth was observed in Ad26.COV2.S recipients than in placebo recipients (P = 0.0014). The study was not powered to compare responses between vaccine doses or regimens.

The immunoSEQ Assay was used to sequence TCRbeta CDR3 regions. After extraction, genomic DNA underwent amplification by bias-controlled multiplex PCR, followed by high-throughput sequencing. The authors' pipeline ran thus. To quantify the absolute abundance of every unique TCRbeta CDR3 region, sequences were collapsed and filtered. T cell fraction was estimated by normalizing TCRbeta template counts to usable DNA, which was measured by amplifying reference genes present in all nucleated cells. Repertoire TCRs were annotated as SARS-CoV-2-specific by exact matching of V gene, CDR3 amino acid sequence and J gene to a known reactive TCR set. The reference SARS-CoV-2 TCR set was obtained from MIRA and was filtered for enrichment in COVID-19-positive ImmuneCODE repertoires, whereby public or cross-reactive TCRs were removed. Using the MIRA antigens, annotated TCRs were further analysed by specific ORF or by position within an ORF. Breadth was defined as annotated unique rearrangements over total unique productive rearrangements; depth was the summed frequency of those rearrangements. Group comparisons of TCR breadth used two-sided Wilcoxon rank-sum tests. Held by TCRdb, this immuneACCESS table contains in-frame sequences only and omits some clones. Under half of the omission traces to an unresolved V gene where checked; the cause of the rest is unknown. V, J and clone size are those of that table, while D and trimming were read from the DNA. The sample records under 550,000 clones, over 75% of which are singletons. The ten most abundant clones make up approximately 12% of the sample.

Notes on this clone: No cognate antigen has been identified for it. No base quality information exists; no much larger clone differs at one position.

Per the publication, the treatment or condition label means: about 20 received Ad26.COV2.S at low or high dose, single or two shots; roughly 5 received placebo; per-sample allocation not given. Repertoires of vaccine and placebo recipients were sequenced from samples taken on day 63 after the first injection. In Cohort 1b, about two dozen adults aged 18-55 years were enrolled at a single site in Boston, USA, between 29 July and 7 August 2020. Ad26.COV2.S consisted of a replication-incompetent adenovirus type 26 vector by which a prefusion-stabilized SARS-CoV-2 spike protein from the original Wuhan strain was expressed. From its cysteine to its phenylalanine, the CDR3 spans 15 amino acids. Just the 45-base CDR3 DNA is kept, in frame starting at base 1. The germline V gene gives CDR1 as LGHNA and CDR2 as YSLEER. V is trimmed back by 6 bases and J by 4 bases, and the junction contains 9 bases that no gene match accounts for.

The V gene is TRBV4-3 and the J gene is TRBJ2-5, with 9 bases in between that match TRBD2. This receptor was obtained from a person between 18 and 60 years old who received the Ad26.COV2.S COVID-19 vaccine or a placebo. The source material was peripheral blood, sampled in a trial of Ad26.COV2.S vaccine versus placebo. The bases are TGCGCCAGCAGTGACGGGCTAGCGGGAACAGAGACCCAGTACTTC. Its protein product is CASSDGLAGTETQYF.